The present T cell receptor (beta chain) was sequenced within a study of blood T cell repertoires in COVID-19. Trimming shortened V by 0 bases and J by 6 bases, and 14 bases separated the two germline ends. This CDR3 has 15 residues. Germline assignment: CDR1 SGHRS and CDR2 YFSETQ. The data were produced by immunoSEQ multiplex PCR, yet TCRdb's version contains in-frame clones alone and is incomplete. In the table there are about 100,000 clones, more than 65% of which are singletons. The chain has TRBV5-1 and TRBJ2-3; D perhaps matches TRBD2 (5 bases). What was sequenced was peripheral blood. This receptor was taken from a man aged 65 to 79 with active or convalescent COVID-19. CDR3 nucleotides: TGCGCCAGCAGCTTGGTCGGGGATCGTTCCGATACGCAGTATTTT. Translation gives CASSLVGDRSDTQYF.